This T cell receptor (beta chain) derives from a study of early T cells in non-severe SARS-CoV-2 infection. Tagging with unique molecular identifiers was applied to individual cDNA molecules. One entry per CDR3 protein results from TCRdb running MiXCR on the 5' RACE reads. Seen here are 80,000 to 95,000 distinct CDR3 sequences, around 15% observed once, and the top ten hold roughly 6%. Germline V gene data show CDR1 as LNHDA and CDR2 as SQIVND (reference sequence). Trimming left V 3 bases short and J 0 bases short, with 11 bases between. This CDR3 comprises 15 residues. The TCR was taken from an adult who was a healthcare worker with PCR-confirmed SARS-CoV-2 infection or an uninfected control (not recorded which). This chain links TRBV19 with TRBJ1-2; D is ambiguous. Sequencing was carried out using whole blood. CDR3 protein: CASSIAGISNYGYTF. CDR3 sequence (DNA): TGTGCCAGTAGTATTGCGGGCATCTCTAACTATGGCTACACCTTC.